The entry below describes one T cell receptor (beta chain). This specimen comes from a study of OX40 agonist ivuxolimab in advanced cancers. Some clones are missing from TCRdb's copy, which holds only in-frame ones; the method was immunoSEQ multiplex PCR. The sample yields about 83,000 clones, about 81% seen once. The germline V gene encodes CDR1 SGHDT and CDR2 YYEEEE. V gave up 2 bases and J gave up 2 bases; unmatched junction bases: 5. CDR3 length: 15 amino acids. The chain links TRBV5-6 to TRBJ1-1, with 8 bases identical to TRBD1. Sequences were derived from CD4+ or CD8+ T cells sorted from blood, sampled in a trial of the OX40 agonist ivuxolimab. The sequence derives from an adult with an advanced solid tumor such as melanoma, head and neck, liver or kidney cancer. The CDR3 DNA follows: TGTGCCAGCAGCTTTACGGACAGGGACAACACTGAAGCTTTCTTT. Translated: CASSFTDRDNTEAFF.